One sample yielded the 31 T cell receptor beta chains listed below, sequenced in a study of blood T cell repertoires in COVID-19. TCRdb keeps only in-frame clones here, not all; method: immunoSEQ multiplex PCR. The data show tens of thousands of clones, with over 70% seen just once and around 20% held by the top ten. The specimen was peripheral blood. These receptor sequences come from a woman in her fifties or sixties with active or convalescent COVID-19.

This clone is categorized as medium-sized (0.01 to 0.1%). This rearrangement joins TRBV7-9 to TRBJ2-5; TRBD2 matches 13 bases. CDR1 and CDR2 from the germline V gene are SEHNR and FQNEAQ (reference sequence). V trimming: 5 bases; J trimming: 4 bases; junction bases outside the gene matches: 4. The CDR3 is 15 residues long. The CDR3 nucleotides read TGTGCCAGCAGCGGACTAGCGGGAGTCGGAGAGACCCAGTACTTC. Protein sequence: CASSGLAGVGETQYF.

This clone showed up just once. The CDR3 coding sequence is TGTGCCAGCAGCCTAACAGGGGACCCCGCAACTAATGAAAAACTGTTTTTT. It codes for CASSLTGDPATNEKLFF. This chain uses TRBV7-8 with TRBJ1-4; 7 bases are a match to TRBD1. Germline V lookup: CDR1 SGHVS, CDR2 FQNEAQ. V gave up 5 bases and J gave up 0 bases; unmatched junction bases: 9. This CDR3 is 17 amino acids long.

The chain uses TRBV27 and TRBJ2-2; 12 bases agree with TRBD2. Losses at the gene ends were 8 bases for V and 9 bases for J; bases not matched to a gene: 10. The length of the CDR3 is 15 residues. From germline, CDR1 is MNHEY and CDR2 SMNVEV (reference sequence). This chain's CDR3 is CASLNLAGGYRELFF. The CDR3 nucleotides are TGTGCCAGCCTAAATCTAGCGGGAGGGTACCGGGAGCTGTTTTTT.

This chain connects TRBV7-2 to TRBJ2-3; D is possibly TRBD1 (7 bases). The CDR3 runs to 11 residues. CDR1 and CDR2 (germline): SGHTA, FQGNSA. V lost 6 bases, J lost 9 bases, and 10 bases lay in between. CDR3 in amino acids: CASRAGQTQYF. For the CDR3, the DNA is TGTGCCAGCAGGGCGGGACAGACGCAGTATTTT.

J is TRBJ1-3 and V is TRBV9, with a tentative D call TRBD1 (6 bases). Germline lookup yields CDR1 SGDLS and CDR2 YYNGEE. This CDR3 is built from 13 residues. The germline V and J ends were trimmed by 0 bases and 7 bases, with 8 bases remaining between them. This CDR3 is CASSVAGANTIYF. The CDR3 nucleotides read TGTGCCAGCAGCGTAGCAGGGGCCAACACCATATATTTT.

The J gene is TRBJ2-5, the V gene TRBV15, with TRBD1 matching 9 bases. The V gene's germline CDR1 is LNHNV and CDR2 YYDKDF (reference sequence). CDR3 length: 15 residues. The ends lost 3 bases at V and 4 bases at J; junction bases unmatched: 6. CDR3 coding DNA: TGTGCCACCAGCAGCCGGGACAGGGTTGCAGAGACCCAGTACTTC. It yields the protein CATSSRDRVAETQYF.

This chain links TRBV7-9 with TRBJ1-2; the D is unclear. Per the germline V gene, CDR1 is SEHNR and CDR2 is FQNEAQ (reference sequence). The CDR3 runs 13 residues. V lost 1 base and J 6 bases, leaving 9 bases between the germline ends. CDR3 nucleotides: TGTGCCAGCAGCTTAGTCGGGGAAGATGGCTACACCTTC. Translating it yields CASSLVGEDGYTF.

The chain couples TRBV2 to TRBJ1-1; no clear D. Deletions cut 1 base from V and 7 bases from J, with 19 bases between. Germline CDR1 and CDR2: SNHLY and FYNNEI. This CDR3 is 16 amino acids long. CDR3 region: CASSEGPGSTSVEAFF. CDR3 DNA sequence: TGTGCCAGCAGTGAAGGTCCGGGATCGACCTCCGTTGAAGCTTTCTTT.

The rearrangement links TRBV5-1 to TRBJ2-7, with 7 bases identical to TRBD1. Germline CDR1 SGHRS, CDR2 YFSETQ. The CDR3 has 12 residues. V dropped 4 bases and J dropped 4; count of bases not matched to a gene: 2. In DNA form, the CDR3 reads TGCGCCAGCAGCCAACAGGGGTACGAGCAGTACTTC. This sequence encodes CASSQQGYEQYF.

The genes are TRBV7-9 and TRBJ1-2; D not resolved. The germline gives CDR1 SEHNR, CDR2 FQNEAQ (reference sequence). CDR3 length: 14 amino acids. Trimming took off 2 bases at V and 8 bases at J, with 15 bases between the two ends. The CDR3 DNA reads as TGTGCCAGCAGCTTAAAGGACGACTGGAGGGGCTACACCTTC. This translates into CASSLKDDWRGYTF.

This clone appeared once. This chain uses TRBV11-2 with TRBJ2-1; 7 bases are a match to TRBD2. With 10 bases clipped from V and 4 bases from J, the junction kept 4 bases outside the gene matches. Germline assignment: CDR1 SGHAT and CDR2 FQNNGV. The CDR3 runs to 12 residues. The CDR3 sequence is CATAGSYNEQFF. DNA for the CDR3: TGTGCCACAGCGGGGTCATACAATGAGCAGTTCTTC.

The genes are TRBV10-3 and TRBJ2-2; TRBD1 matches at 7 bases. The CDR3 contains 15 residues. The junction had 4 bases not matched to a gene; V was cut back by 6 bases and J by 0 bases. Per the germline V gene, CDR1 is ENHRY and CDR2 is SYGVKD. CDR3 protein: CAIRQTGTNTGELFF. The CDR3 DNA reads TGTGCCATCAGGCAGACAGGGACGAACACCGGGGAGCTGTTTTTT.

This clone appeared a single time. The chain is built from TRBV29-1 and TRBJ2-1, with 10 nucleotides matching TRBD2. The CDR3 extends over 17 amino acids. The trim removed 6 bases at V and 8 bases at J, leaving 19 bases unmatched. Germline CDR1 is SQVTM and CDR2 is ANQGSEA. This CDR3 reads CSVGGASGRKGGDEQFF. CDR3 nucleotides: TGCAGCGTCGGCGGGGCTAGCGGGAGAAAAGGGGGCGATGAGCAGTTCTTC.

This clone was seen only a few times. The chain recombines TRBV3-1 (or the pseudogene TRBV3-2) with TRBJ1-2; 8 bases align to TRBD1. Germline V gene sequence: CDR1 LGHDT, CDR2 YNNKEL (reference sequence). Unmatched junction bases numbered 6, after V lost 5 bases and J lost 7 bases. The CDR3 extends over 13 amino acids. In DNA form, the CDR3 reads TGTGCCAGCAGCGTGACAGGGGTGGGTGGCTACACCTTC. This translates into CASSVTGVGGYTF.

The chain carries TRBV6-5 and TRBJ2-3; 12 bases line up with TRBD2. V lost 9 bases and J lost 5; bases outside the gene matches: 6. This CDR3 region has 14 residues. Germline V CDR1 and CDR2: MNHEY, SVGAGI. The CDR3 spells CASSSGRARDTQYF. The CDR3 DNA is TGTGCCAGTTCTAGCGGGAGGGCCAGAGATACGCAGTATTTT.

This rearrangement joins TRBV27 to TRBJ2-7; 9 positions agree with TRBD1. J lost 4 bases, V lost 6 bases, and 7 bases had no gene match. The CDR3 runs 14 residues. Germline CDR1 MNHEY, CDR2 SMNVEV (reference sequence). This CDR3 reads CASSTWDRVYEQYF. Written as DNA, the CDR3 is TGTGCCAGCAGCACCTGGGACAGGGTATACGAGCAGTACTTC.

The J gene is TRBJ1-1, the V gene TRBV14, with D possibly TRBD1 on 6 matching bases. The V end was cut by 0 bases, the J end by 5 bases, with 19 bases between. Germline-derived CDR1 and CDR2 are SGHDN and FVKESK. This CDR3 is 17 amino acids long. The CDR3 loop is CASSQEHTGRGRTEAFF. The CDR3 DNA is TGTGCCAGCAGCCAAGAACACACAGGGAGGGGTAGAACTGAAGCTTTCTTT.

The CDR3 sequence is CASSLPTHRFGSNQPQHF. CDR3 in DNA: TGTGCCAGCAGTTTACCCACCCACAGGTTTGGTAGCAATCAGCCCCAGCATTTT. The chain links TRBV28 to TRBJ1-5; a weak D match, TRBD1 (5 bases). Germline assignment: CDR1 MDHEN and CDR2 SYDVKM. CDR3 length: 18 residues. V gave up 2 bases and J gave up 0 bases, with 17 bases separating them.

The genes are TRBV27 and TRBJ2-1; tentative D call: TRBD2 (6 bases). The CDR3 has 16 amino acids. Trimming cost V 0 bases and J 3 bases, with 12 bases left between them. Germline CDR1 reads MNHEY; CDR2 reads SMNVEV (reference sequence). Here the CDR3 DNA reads TGTGCCAGCAGTTTATCGGGGGGTGATTACTACAATGAGCAGTTCTTC. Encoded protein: CASSLSGGDYYNEQFF.

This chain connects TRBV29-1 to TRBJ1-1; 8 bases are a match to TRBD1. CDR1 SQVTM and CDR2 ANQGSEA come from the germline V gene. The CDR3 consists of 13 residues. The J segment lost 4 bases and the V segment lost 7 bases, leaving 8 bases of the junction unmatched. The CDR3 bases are TGCAGCGCCAGGGGGCAGCTGGGCACTGAAGCTTTCTTT. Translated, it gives CSARGQLGTEAFF.

The CDR3 reads CASSPPGRANTEAFF. CDR3 in DNA: TGTGCCAGTAGTCCCCCCGGCAGGGCGAACACTGAAGCTTTCTTT. The chain carries TRBV19 and TRBJ1-1, with a possible D match to TRBD1 (5 bases). There are 15 residues in the CDR3. V gave up 5 bases and J gave up 1 base, with 14 bases separating them. The V gene's germline CDR1 is LNHDA and CDR2 SQIVND (reference sequence). The full variable domain, rest sourced from reference TRBV19 and TRBJ1-1, is DGGITQSPKYLFRKEGQNVTLSCEQNLNHDAMYWYRQDPGQGLRLIYYSQIVNDFQKGDIAEGYSVSREKKESFPLTVTSAQKNPTAFYLCASSPPGRANTEAFFGQGTRLTVV.

The CDR3 spells CAWSKGDTNEKLFF. CDR3 DNA: TGTGCCTGGAGTAAAGGGGATACTAATGAAAAACTGTTTTTT. J is TRBJ1-4 and V is TRBV30; D might be TRBD1 (5 bases). Germline V gives CDR1 GTSNPN, CDR2 SVGIG (reference sequence). The V and J ends lost 2 bases and 2 bases respectively, with 9 bases between them. The CDR3 totals 14 residues.

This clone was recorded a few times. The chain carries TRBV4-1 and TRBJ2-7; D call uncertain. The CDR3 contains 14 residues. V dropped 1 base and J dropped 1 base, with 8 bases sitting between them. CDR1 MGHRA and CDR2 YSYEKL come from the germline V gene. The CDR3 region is CASSQAEVSYEQYF. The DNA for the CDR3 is TGCGCCAGCAGCCAAGCCGAGGTGTCCTACGAGCAGTACTTC.

Here the CDR3 reads CASSLGAGGMNTEAFF. For the CDR3, the DNA is TGTGCCAGCAGCTTGGGGGCAGGGGGCATGAACACTGAAGCTTTCTTT. The chain links TRBV5-6 to TRBJ1-1; 8 positions agree with TRBD1. The V and J ends lost 0 bases and 0 bases, in that order; junction bases with no gene match: 4. This CDR3 contains 16 residues. CDR1 is SGHDT, CDR2 YYEEEE, per germline.

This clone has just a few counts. The CDR3 sequence is CASSNGDRGDSGYTF. As DNA, the CDR3 is TGTGCCAGCAGCAACGGGGACAGGGGGGATAGTGGCTACACCTTC. V gene TRBV21-1 combines with J gene TRBJ1-2; the table gives TRBD1 as D, unverified against the DNA. TRBV21-1 is reported as a pseudogene. The CDR3 has 15 residues.

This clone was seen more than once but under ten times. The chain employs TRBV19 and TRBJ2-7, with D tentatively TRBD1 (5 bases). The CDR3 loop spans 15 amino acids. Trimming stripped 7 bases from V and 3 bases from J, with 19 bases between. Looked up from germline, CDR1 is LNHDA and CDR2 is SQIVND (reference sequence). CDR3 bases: TGTGCCAGTAAATCAGGGTTAGGAGCCAGCTACGAGCAGTACTTC. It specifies CASKSGLGASYEQYF.

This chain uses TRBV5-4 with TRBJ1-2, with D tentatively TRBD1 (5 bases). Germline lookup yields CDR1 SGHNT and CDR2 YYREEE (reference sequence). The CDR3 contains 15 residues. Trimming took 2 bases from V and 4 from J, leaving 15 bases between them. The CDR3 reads CASSFGQGRSYGYTF. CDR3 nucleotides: TGTGCCAGCAGCTTCGGGCAGGGCAGAAGCTATGGCTACACCTTC.

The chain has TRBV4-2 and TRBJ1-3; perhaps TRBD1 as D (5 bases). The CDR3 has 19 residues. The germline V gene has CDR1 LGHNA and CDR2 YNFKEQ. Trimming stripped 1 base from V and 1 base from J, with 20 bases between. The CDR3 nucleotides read TGTGCCAGCAGCCAAGCCTTCGGGGGGGAGGGGCGGTCTGGAAACACCATATATTTT. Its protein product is CASSQAFGGEGRSGNTIYF.

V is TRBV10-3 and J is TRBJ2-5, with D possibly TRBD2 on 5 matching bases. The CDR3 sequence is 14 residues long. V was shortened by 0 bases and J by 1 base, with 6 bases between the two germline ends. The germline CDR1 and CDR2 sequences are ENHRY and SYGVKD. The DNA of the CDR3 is TGTGCCATCAGTGAGTCCAGCGGCCAAGAGACCCAGTACTTC. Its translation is CAISESSGQETQYF.

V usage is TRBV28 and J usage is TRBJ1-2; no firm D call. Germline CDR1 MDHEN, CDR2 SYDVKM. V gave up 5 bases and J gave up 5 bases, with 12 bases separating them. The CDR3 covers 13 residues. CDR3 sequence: CASSPQPRYGYTF. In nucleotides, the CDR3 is TGTGCCAGCAGTCCACAGCCTCGGTATGGCTACACCTTC.

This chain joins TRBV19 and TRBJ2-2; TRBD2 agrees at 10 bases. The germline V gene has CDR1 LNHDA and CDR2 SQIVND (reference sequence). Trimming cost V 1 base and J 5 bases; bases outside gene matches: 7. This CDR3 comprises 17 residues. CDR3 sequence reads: CASSIVGLARGTGELFF. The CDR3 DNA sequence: TGTGCCAGTAGTATAGTGGGACTAGCGAGGGGTACCGGGGAGCTGTTTTTT.